Included here is one T cell receptor (beta chain) sequence, with context. This sample is part of a study of pediatric ulcerative colitis. CDR3 size: 17 residues. CDR1 is MGHRA and CDR2 is YSYEKL in the germline V gene. J was trimmed by 3 bases and V by 3 bases; bases with no gene match: 8. Samples were sequenced at Survey level, maximum 500,000 reads. Libraries were prepared by immunoSEQ multiplex PCR; TCRdb keeps only in-frame clonotypes and omits some of them. Among around 64,000 clones, approximately 87% were seen once, and the ten largest hold under 3.5%. The sequencing sample was made of blood. This TCR derives from a boy younger than 18 with severe ulcerative colitis. This sequence joins TRBV4-1 and TRBJ1-4; 9 bases match TRBD1. The CDR3 sequence is CASSQLGTGRANEKLFF. The CDR3 DNA reads as TGCGCCAGCAGCCAGCTTGGGACAGGGAGGGCTAATGAAAAACTGTTTTTT.